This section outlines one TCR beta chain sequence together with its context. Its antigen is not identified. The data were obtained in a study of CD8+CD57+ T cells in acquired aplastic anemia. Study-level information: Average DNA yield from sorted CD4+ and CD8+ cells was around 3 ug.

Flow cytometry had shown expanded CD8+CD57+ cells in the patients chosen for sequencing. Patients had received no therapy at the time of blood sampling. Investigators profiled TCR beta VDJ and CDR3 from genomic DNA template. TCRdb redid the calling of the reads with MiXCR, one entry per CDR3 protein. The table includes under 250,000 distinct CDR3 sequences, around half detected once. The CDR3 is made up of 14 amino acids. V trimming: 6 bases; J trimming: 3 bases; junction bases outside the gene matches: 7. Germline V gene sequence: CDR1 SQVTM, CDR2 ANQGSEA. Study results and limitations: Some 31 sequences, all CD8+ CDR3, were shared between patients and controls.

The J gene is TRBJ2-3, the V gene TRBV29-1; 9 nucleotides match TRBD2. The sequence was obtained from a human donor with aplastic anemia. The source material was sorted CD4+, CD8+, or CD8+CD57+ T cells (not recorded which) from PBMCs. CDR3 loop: CSVGVRGGTDTQYF. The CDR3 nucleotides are TGCAGCGTGGGAGTGCGGGGGGGAACAGATACGCAGTATTTT.